This is a list of T cell receptor beta chains from one sample in a study of control samples from healthy donors and cancer patients. TCRdb's table, derived via immunoSEQ multiplex PCR, lists solely in-frame clones and lacks some. This sample has just over 150,000 clones, with about 94% found just once. The sequenced material came from blood. The receptor set was obtained from a woman between 35 and 50 years old in good health. Both conserved end residues are part of each CDR3. A D gene is named only where the DNA matches it firmly. Clone size is stated in some rows and not others, as once, few, many or a class when expanded.

J: TRBJ2-3
V: TRBV9
D: TRBD2
size: NA
CDR3: CASSGGTSGSVTDTQYF
DNA: TGTGCCAGCAGCGGAGGGACTAGCGGAAGTGTTACAGATACGCAGTATTTT

J: TRBJ1-1
V: TRBV4-3
D: TRBD1
size: once
CDR3: CASSLQQGDTEAFF
DNA: TGCGCCAGCAGCCTACAACAGGGGGACACTGAAGCTTTCTTT

J: TRBJ1-1
V: TRBV3-1/TRBV3-2
D: TRBD1
size: few
CDR3: CASSQVTGAAPRAFF
DNA: TGTGCCAGCAGCCAGGTGACAGGGGCAGCACCGAGGGCTTTCTTT

J: TRBJ1-4
V: TRBV4-3
D: TRBD1
size: NA
CDR3: CASSQVDREEEKLFF
DNA: TGCGCCAGCAGCCAAGTAGACAGGGAAGAAGAAAAACTGTTTTTT

J: TRBJ2-3
V: TRBV7-2
D: TRBD2
size: NA
CDR3: CASSYRPSGKFIPTDTQYF
DNA: TGTGCCAGCAGCTACAGGCCTAGCGGAAAATTTATACCCACAGATACGCAGTATTTT

J: TRBJ1-3
V: TRBV5-1
D: NA
size: NA
CDR3: CASSLGSRDNSGNTIYF
DNA: TGCGCCAGCAGCTTGGGATCTCGGGACAACTCTGGAAACACCATATATTTT

J: TRBJ1-2
V: TRBV12-5
D: NA
size: NA
CDR3: CASGLPDNIVGYTF
DNA: TGTGCTAGTGGTTTGCCCGACAACATCGTTGGCTACACCTTC

J: TRBJ1-3
V: TRBV4-3
D: NA
size: NA
CDR3: CASSQEIADSGNTIYF
DNA: TGCGCCAGCAGCCAAGAGATTGCGGATTCTGGAAACACCATATATTTT

J: TRBJ1-5
V: TRBV7-2
D: NA
size: NA
CDR3: CASSLADRNQPQHF
DNA: TGTGCCAGCAGCTTAGCCGACAGAAATCAGCCCCAGCATTTT

J: TRBJ2-3
V: TRBV29-1
D: TRBD2
size: once
CDR3: CSVGGSGSSGTDTQYF
DNA: TGCAGCGTTGGGGGTAGCGGGAGTAGTGGCACAGATACGCAGTATTTT

J: TRBJ1-5
V: TRBV6-5
D: TRBD1
size: NA
CDR3: CASRGTGDGNQPQHF
DNA: TGTGCCAGCAGGGGGACAGGGGACGGCAATCAGCCCCAGCATTTT

J: TRBJ1-2
V: TRBV15
D: NA
size: NA
CDR3: CATSRDISSADRSYGYTF
DNA: TGTGCCACCAGCAGAGATATCTCGTCGGCGGATAGATCTTATGGCTACACCTTC

J: TRBJ1-4
V: TRBV7-8
D: NA
size: NA
CDR3: CASSIQGAGTNEKLFF
DNA: TGTGCCAGCAGCATCCAGGGTGCGGGAACTAATGAAAAACTGTTTTTT

J: TRBJ2-2
V: TRBV29-1
D: TRBD1
size: NA
CDR3: CSVGTGGGTGELFF
DNA: TGCAGCGTCGGGACAGGTGGAGGCACCGGGGAGCTGTTTTTT

J: TRBJ2-1
V: TRBV7-2
D: NA
size: NA
CDR3: CASSFLQEQFF
DNA: TGTGCCAGCAGCTTCTTGCAGGAGCAGTTCTTC

J: TRBJ2-1
V: TRBV18
D: NA
size: NA
CDR3: CASSPRSGVSNEQFF
DNA: TGTGCCAGCTCACCACGGTCGGGAGTGAGCAATGAGCAGTTCTTC

J: TRBJ1-2
V: TRBV6-5
D: NA
size: NA
CDR3: CASSSRWGVDGYTF
DNA: TGTGCCAGCAGTAGCCGTTGGGGGGTCGATGGCTACACCTTC

J: TRBJ2-5
V: TRBV5-6
D: TRBD1
size: NA
CDR3: CASSGGQGVRETQYF
DNA: TGTGCCAGCAGCGGTGGACAGGGGGTAAGGGAGACCCAGTACTTC

J: TRBJ1-5
V: TRBV5-1
D: TRBD1
size: NA
CDR3: CASSLGQSNQPQHF
DNA: TGCGCCAGCAGCCTGGGACAGAGCAATCAGCCCCAGCATTTT

J: TRBJ1-5
V: TRBV4-1
D: NA
size: NA
CDR3: CASSQEGGAGQPQHF
DNA: TGCGCCAGCAGCCAAGAGGGGGGGGCTGGTCAGCCCCAGCATTTT

J: TRBJ1-6
V: TRBV29-1
D: NA
size: once
CDR3: CSVVEVLGSPLHF
DNA: TGCAGCGTTGTCGAGGTGTTAGGTTCACCCCTCCACTTT

J: TRBJ2-1
V: TRBV5-1
D: NA
size: NA
CDR3: CASSRSGSGSTYNEQFF
DNA: TGCGCCAGCAGTAGGAGTGGCTCGGGGTCCACCTACAATGAGCAGTTCTTC

J: TRBJ2-3
V: TRBV6-1
D: TRBD2
size: NA
CDR3: CASSELQMTSGIQDTQYF
DNA: TGTGCCAGCAGTGAGTTACAGATGACTAGCGGGATACAAGATACGCAGTATTTT

J: TRBJ2-5
V: TRBV7-9
D: NA
size: once
CDR3: CASSQETQYF
DNA: TGTGCCAGCAGTCAAGAGACCCAGTACTTC

J: TRBJ1-2
V: TRBV15
D: NA
size: NA
CDR3: CATSPIPQANYGYTF
DNA: TGTGCCACCAGCCCCATACCGCAAGCTAACTATGGCTACACCTTC

J: TRBJ2-3
V: TRBV14
D: NA
size: once
CDR3: CASSQDISGTDTQYF
DNA: TGTGCCAGCAGCCAAGACATAAGTGGTACAGATACGCAGTATTTT

J: TRBJ1-3
V: TRBV4-3
D: NA
size: NA
CDR3: CASSQEGWAGNTIYF
DNA: TGCGCCAGCAGCCAAGAAGGGTGGGCTGGAAACACCATATATTTT

J: TRBJ1-3
V: TRBV29-1
D: NA
size: NA
CDR3: CSVLRSGNTIYF
DNA: TGCAGCGTCCTAAGATCTGGAAACACCATATATTTT

J: TRBJ1-1
V: TRBV12-3/TRBV12-4
D: NA
size: NA
CDR3: CASGGRGPEAFF
DNA: TGTGCCAGCGGGGGACGGGGGCCTGAAGCTTTCTTT

J: TRBJ2-5
V: TRBV18
D: TRBD1
size: once
CDR3: CASSPRTGGMEETQYF
DNA: TGTGCCAGCTCACCAAGGACAGGGGGCATGGAAGAGACCCAGTACTTC

J: TRBJ1-2
V: TRBV4-3
D: TRBD1
size: NA
CDR3: CASSQDPQGQGIYGYTF
DNA: TGCGCCAGCAGCCAAGATCCCCAGGGACAGGGAATCTATGGCTACACCTTC

J: TRBJ1-1
V: TRBV3-1/TRBV3-2
D: NA
size: NA
CDR3: CASKKYLNTEAFF
DNA: TGTGCCAGCAAGAAGTATTTGAACACTGAAGCTTTCTTT

J: TRBJ2-7
V: TRBV5-4
D: NA
size: NA
CDR3: CASSLANSFRTGFYEQYF
DNA: TGTGCCAGCAGCTTGGCCAATAGTTTCAGGACGGGGTTCTACGAGCAGTACTTC

J: TRBJ2-1
V: TRBV20-1
D: NA
size: NA
CDR3: CSASDRLGRNEQFF
DNA: TGCAGTGCTAGTGACAGGCTTGGCAGGAATGAGCAGTTCTTC

J: TRBJ1-2
V: TRBV4-2
D: NA
size: once
CDR3: CASSPRASLNGYTF
DNA: TGTGCCAGCAGCCCCCGGGCCTCCCTCAATGGCTACACCTTC

J: TRBJ2-2
V: TRBV11-3
D: TRBD2
size: NA
CDR3: CASSTGLADTGELFF
DNA: TGTGCCAGCAGCACGGGACTAGCGGACACCGGGGAGCTGTTTTTT

J: TRBJ2-4
V: TRBV2
D: NA
size: NA
CDR3: CASYIAKNIQYF
DNA: TGTGCCAGCTATATAGCCAAAAACATTCAGTACTTC

J: TRBJ2-1
V: TRBV11-2
D: NA
size: NA
CDR3: CASSNGAGSHNEQFF
DNA: TGTGCCAGCAGTAACGGGGCAGGGTCCCACAATGAGCAGTTCTTC

J: TRBJ2-1
V: TRBV25-1
D: TRBD2
size: NA
CDR3: CASSESGIAGGRWNEQFF
DNA: TGTGCCAGCAGTGAATCGGGGATAGCGGGAGGGAGGTGGAATGAGCAGTTCTTC

J: TRBJ2-7
V: TRBV4-3
D: TRBD2
size: NA
CDR3: CASSQGLAGGPLDYEQYF
DNA: TGCGCCAGCAGCCAAGGACTAGCGGGAGGGCCCTTGGACTACGAGCAGTACTTC